A single sample gave rise to the 26 T cell receptor beta chains below, sequenced in a study of OX40 agonist ivuxolimab in advanced cancers. The table came from immunoSEQ multiplex PCR; TCRdb's copy has only in-frame clones and leaves some out. Here the sample spans approximately 60,000 clones, about 90% being singletons. Sequencing was performed on CD4+ or CD8+ T cells sorted from blood, taken in a trial of the OX40 agonist ivuxolimab. The source of these receptors is an adult with an advanced solid tumor such as melanoma, head and neck, liver or kidney cancer.

This clone was observed a few times. The V call is TRBV18, the J call TRBJ1-1; TRBD1 matches 8 bases. The CDR3 covers 16 residues. The V and J ends lost 0 bases and 2 bases, in that order; junction bases with no gene match: 5. The germline V gene has CDR1 KGHSH and CDR2 LQKENI. CDR3: CASSPPGRGQNTEAFF. The CDR3 bases are TGTGCCAGCTCACCACCTGGCAGGGGGCAAAACACTGAAGCTTTCTTT.

V gene TRBV19 combines with J gene TRBJ1-5; the D is unclear. This CDR3 spans 14 amino acids. V was trimmed by 3 bases and J by 2 bases, leaving 8 bases between them. Germline values: CDR1 LNHDA, CDR2 SQIVND (reference sequence). The CDR3 DNA follows: TGTGCCAGTAGTATGGGTGAGGGCAATCAGCCCCAGCATTTT. Protein sequence: CASSMGEGNQPQHF.

This clone was counted once. The V gene is TRBV4-2, the J gene TRBJ1-1; TRBD1 might be the D (6 bases). The V gene lost 1 base and the J gene lost 3 bases, with 12 bases spanning the gap. This CDR3 is built from 15 residues. Germline CDR1 and CDR2: LGHNA and YNFKEQ. The CDR3 protein is CASSQVWDIDTEAFF. DNA for the CDR3: TGTGCCAGCAGCCAAGTTTGGGACATAGACACTGAAGCTTTCTTT.

This rearrangement joins TRBV28 to TRBJ2-2; 8 nucleotides align to TRBD1. Losses at the gene ends were 1 base for V and 5 bases for J; bases not matched to a gene: 6. The CDR3 runs 16 residues. From germline, CDR1 is MDHEN and CDR2 SYDVKM. Here the CDR3 reads CASSLFRGRRTGELFF. The CDR3 DNA follows: TGTGCCAGCAGTTTATTCAGGGGGCGCCGGACCGGGGAGCTGTTTTTT.

This chain links TRBV4-2 with TRBJ2-1, with 10 nucleotides matching TRBD2. Looked up from germline, CDR1 is LGHNA and CDR2 is YNFKEQ. The trim removed 6 bases at V and 0 bases at J, leaving 14 bases unmatched. The length of the CDR3 is 19 residues. CDR3 in amino acids: CASRRRLAGMESSYNEQFF. The CDR3 region has the DNA TGTGCCAGCAGGCGTAGACTAGCGGGCATGGAAAGCTCCTACAATGAGCAGTTCTTC.

V and J are TRBV5-1 and TRBJ1-5; a possible D gene is TRBD1 (5 bases). Per germline, CDR1 SGHRS and CDR2 YFSETQ. V shed 3 bases and J shed 7 bases, with 17 bases lying between them. The CDR3 consists of 15 residues. The CDR3 reads CASSSGVGAGQPQHF. CDR3 nucleotides: TGCGCCAGCAGCTCGGGGGTAGGGGCAGGCCAGCCCCAGCATTTT.

The chain links TRBV7-9 to TRBJ2-5; 11 bases line up with TRBD1. The length of the CDR3 is 17 residues. Germline V gene sequence: CDR1 SEHNR, CDR2 FQNEAQ (reference sequence). With V trimmed by 5 bases and J by 3 bases, 11 bases remained unmatched. The CDR3 DNA follows: TGTGCCAGCAGCGGGACAGGGGGTTTGATGGGAAAAGAGACCCAGTACTTC. This translates into CASSGTGGLMGKETQYF.

The V call is TRBV6-6, the J call TRBJ1-5; D is undetermined. The germline gives CDR1 MNHNY, CDR2 SVGAGI (reference sequence). Trimming cost V 3 bases and J 4 bases, with 13 bases left between them. CDR3 size: 15 residues. The CDR3 is CASSYTGEGNQPQHF. CDR3 DNA: TGTGCCAGCAGTTATACGGGAGAAGGAAATCAGCCCCAGCATTTT.

V and J are TRBV10-1 and TRBJ2-1, with D unclear. Germline CDR1 WNHNN, CDR2 SYGVQD (reference sequence). This CDR3 is 14 amino acids long. Trimming cost V 5 bases and J 4 bases, with 12 bases left between them. CDR3 sequence (DNA): TGCGCCAGCAGTAATCGCGGTTTTTACAATGAGCAGTTCTTC. Translating gives CASSNRGFYNEQFF.

The chain carries TRBV5-4 and TRBJ2-2; 7 nucleotides align to TRBD1. This CDR3 has 15 residues. The germline V gene encodes CDR1 SGHNT and CDR2 YYREEE (reference sequence). Trimming took 6 bases from V and 5 from J; bases not matched to a gene: 10. The CDR3: CASNPRDSNTGELFF. CDR3 DNA: TGTGCCAGCAATCCCCGGGACAGTAATACCGGGGAGCTGTTTTTT.

The V gene is TRBV4-1, the J gene TRBJ2-5; D may match TRBD1 or TRBD2 (5 bases each). The CDR3 has 13 amino acids. Germline-derived CDR1 and CDR2 are MGHRA and YSYEKL. V was clipped by 4 bases and J by 4 bases, with 10 bases between them. CDR3 region: CASSLGAGETQYF. The CDR3 DNA reads as TGCGCCAGCAGCCTAGGGGCGGGAGAGACCCAGTACTTC.

The J gene is TRBJ1-4, the V gene TRBV11-2; 11 bases match TRBD1. This CDR3 is 16 amino acids long. The V segment lost 1 base and the J segment 7 bases; nucleotides outside the gene matches: 5. CDR1 SGHAT and CDR2 FQNNGV come from the germline V gene. The CDR3 DNA follows: TGTGCCAGCAGCTTAGGAGGGACAGGGGGTTTTGAAAAACTGTTTTTT. Protein sequence: CASSLGGTGGFEKLFF.

The chain recombines TRBV30 with TRBJ2-3, with 8 bases aligning to TRBD2. Trimming took 2 bases from V and 6 from J; bases not matched to a gene: 1. CDR3 length: 12 amino acids. CDR1 and CDR2 from the germline V gene are GTSNPN and SVGIG (reference sequence). The chain's CDR3 is CAWSTGGDTQYF. CDR3 in DNA: TGTGCCTGGAGTACGGGGGGGGATACGCAGTATTTT.

This clone was recorded a few times. The chain combines TRBV5-1 with TRBJ2-3; perhaps TRBD2 as D (5 bases). Germline V gives CDR1 SGHRS, CDR2 YFSETQ. Trimming pared 0 bases from V and 2 bases from J, leaving 10 bases between. The length of the CDR3 is 15 residues. The CDR3 is CASSLDSANTDTQYF. CDR3 coding DNA: TGCGCCAGCAGCTTGGATAGCGCAAACACAGATACGCAGTATTTT.

The chain links TRBV28 to TRBJ2-7; D is unclear. CDR1 and CDR2 (germline): MDHEN, SYDVKM. The CDR3 is made up of 14 amino acids. Trimming shortened V by 2 bases and J by 0 bases, and 8 bases separated the two germline ends. The CDR3 is CASSLTGNSYEQYF. CDR3 DNA sequence: TGTGCCAGCAGTTTAACTGGAAACTCCTACGAGCAGTACTTC.

This sequence joins TRBV6-5 and TRBJ2-7; 10 bases agree with TRBD2. This CDR3 spans 14 amino acids. V was clipped by 6 bases and J by 3 bases; unmatched bases: 5. Germline V gives CDR1 MNHEY, CDR2 SVGAGI. The CDR3 here is CASRGLADIYEQYF. CDR3 DNA sequence: TGTGCCAGCAGAGGACTAGCGGATATCTACGAGCAGTACTTC.

This rearrangement joins TRBV2 to TRBJ1-4, with D perhaps matching TRBD1 (6 bases). V lost 8 bases and J lost 8, with 12 bases in between. From germline, CDR1 is SNHLY and CDR2 FYNNEI. The length of the CDR3 is 12 residues. CDR3 nucleotide sequence: TGTGCCAGCCAGGGGTTGGGAGAAAAACTGTTTTTT. Amino acid sequence: CASQGLGEKLFF.

This chain's CDR3 is CASSPGSLRNTEAFF. For the CDR3, the DNA is TGTGCCAGCAGCCCCGGGTCCCTCCGAAACACTGAAGCTTTCTTT. The V and J genes are TRBV13 and TRBJ1-1; D not certain. The germline V and J ends were trimmed by 5 bases and 2 bases, with 15 bases remaining between them. The germline CDR1 and CDR2 sequences are PRHDT and FYEKMQ (reference sequence). This CDR3 is 15 amino acids long. The full variable domain, its missing parts supplied by reference TRBV13 and TRBJ1-1, is AAGVIQSPRHLIKEKRETATLKCYPIPRHDTVYWYQQGPGQDPQFLISFYEKMQSDKGSIPDRFSAQQFSDYHSELNMSSLELGDSALYFCASSPGSLRNTEAFFGQGTRLTVV.

The chain combines TRBV5-6 with TRBJ2-5; tentatively, D is TRBD1 (5 bases). The V gene lost 5 bases and the J gene lost 5 bases, with 13 bases spanning the gap. From germline, CDR1 is SGHDT and CDR2 YYEEEE. The CDR3 runs 13 residues. The CDR3 is CASRPVGRETQYF. The CDR3 DNA sequence: TGTGCCAGCAGACCGGTGGGGCGGGAGACCCAGTACTTC.

The chain carries TRBV30 and TRBJ2-7; no firm D call. The germline V gene has CDR1 GTSNPN and CDR2 SVGIG (reference sequence). V lost 4 bases to trimming and J lost 2 bases, with 12 bases between them. CDR3 length: 13 amino acids. CDR3 sequence: CAWTKGLAYEQYF. The DNA of the CDR3 is TGTGCCTGGACGAAGGGTCTGGCCTACGAGCAGTACTTC.

With regard to this clone: A junction end diverges from the germline sequence, so it may reflect a read error. The rearrangement uses TRBV7-7 and TRBJ1-1, with 7 bases matching TRBD1. This CDR3 spans 14 amino acids. Germline V gives CDR1 SSHAT, CDR2 FNYEAQ (reference sequence). The CDR3 DNA sequence: TGTGCTAGCAGCCCGGGACAGATGAACACTGAAGCTTTCTTT. Its translation is CASSPGQMNTEAFF.

This clone was detected only once. The rearrangement uses TRBV30 and TRBJ2-5; 12 positions match TRBD1. Germline V gene sequence: CDR1 GTSNPN, CDR2 SVGIG (reference sequence). V gave up 2 bases and J gave up 7 bases; unmatched junction bases: 5. This CDR3 comprises 14 residues. CDR3 sequence: CAWSTGQGAVTQYF. In DNA, the CDR3 is TGTGCCTGGAGTACGGGACAGGGGGCCGTGACCCAGTACTTC.

The chain couples TRBV5-1 to TRBJ2-7, with TRBD1 identical over 7 bases. This CDR3 spans 14 amino acids. Germline trimming cut 4 bases from V and 3 bases from J; bases unmatched to any gene: 7. Germline CDR1 and CDR2: SGHRS and YFSETQ. This CDR3 reads CASSVTGAFYEQYF. Here the CDR3 DNA reads TGCGCCAGCAGCGTCACAGGGGCCTTCTACGAGCAGTACTTC.

The rearrangement uses TRBV5-4 and TRBJ2-3; maybe TRBD2 (5 bases). The V end was cut by 0 bases, the J end by 0 bases, with 8 bases between. Germline V CDR1 and CDR2: SGHNT, YYREEE (reference sequence). This CDR3 has 15 residues. CDR3 DNA sequence: TGTGCCAGCAGCTTGGTGGGAGTGAGCACAGATACGCAGTATTTT. It is translated as CASSLVGVSTDTQYF.

The gene calls are TRBV27 and TRBJ2-6, with D perhaps TRBD1 (6 bases). Trimming took 2 bases from V and 0 from J, leaving 26 bases between them. Germline lookup yields CDR1 MNHEY and CDR2 SMNVEV (reference sequence). The CDR3 is 22 residues long. The CDR3, as DNA: TGTGCCAGCAGTTTACCTTTGGACAGCACACTAGATTCTAGCTCTGGGGCCAACGTCCTGACTTTC. This codes for CASSLPLDSTLDSSSGANVLTF.

This chain connects TRBV10-3 to TRBJ2-2, with TRBD2 matching over 8 bases. This CDR3 region has 16 residues. CDR1 ENHRY and CDR2 SYGVKD come from the germline V gene. Trimming removed 8 bases from V and 1 base from J; junction bases left unmatched: 9. CDR3 in DNA: TGTGCCATCCCAACGGTCAGCGGGGGGAACACCGGGGAGCTGTTTTTT. As protein: CAIPTVSGGNTGELFF.